A selection of T cell receptor beta chains follows, all from one sample in a study of CD8+ T cells in alopecia areata. Profiled with immunoSEQ multiplex PCR; TCRdb holds only in-frame clones, not every one. The repertoire holds about 120,000 clones, with about half as singletons. The sequenced sample was CD4+ T cells sorted from blood, obtained at week 4, from a patient treated with tofacitinib. The receptors originated from a human donor with alopecia areata. Each CDR3 is given with its conserved first and last residue. D genes are given only for firm matches. Expanded clones get a size class; other rows say once, few or many, or leave the size out.

>-|TRBJ1-5|TRBV20-1|11|-
CRGPRNQPQHF
TGCAGGGGACCCCGAAATCAGCCCCAGCATTTT
>-|TRBJ1-6|TRBV5-6|15|TRBD1
CASSLRDRDYSPLHF
TGTGCCAGCAGCTTGAGGGACAGGGACTATTCACCCCTCCACTTT
>many|TRBJ1-1|TRBV18|15|-
CASSLGGLMNTEAFF
TGTGCCAGCTCACTGGGGGGACTTATGAACACTGAAGCTTTCTTT
>-|TRBJ1-1|TRBV6-1|14|-
CANILVPGSTEAFF
TGTGCCAACATATTGGTACCCGGGAGCACTGAAGCTTTCTTT
>-|TRBJ1-3|TRBV30|14|-
CAWSVGISGNTIYF
TGTGCCTGGAGTGTTGGGATCTCTGGAAACACCATATATTTT
>-|TRBJ1-4|TRBV29-1|13|-
CSAPDNSGEKLFF
TGCAGCGCTCCGGACAACTCTGGCGAAAAACTGTTTTTT
>-|TRBJ1-6|TRBV6-5|12|-
CATARYNSPLHF
TGTGCCACAGCACGCTATAATTCACCCCTCCACTTT
>-|TRBJ1-2|TRBV25-1|11|-
CASKGPDGYTF
TGTGCCAGCAAGGGGCCGGATGGCTACACCTTC
>-|TRBJ2-3|TRBV6-1|14|-
CASSHIGSTDTQYF
TGTGCCAGCAGTCATATCGGGAGCACAGATACGCAGTATTTT
>-|TRBJ2-4|TRBV19|15|TRBD1
CASSRYGTGENIQYF
TGTGCCAGTAGTAGATACGGGACAGGGGAAAACATTCAGTACTTC
>-|TRBJ1-2|TRBV5-1|14|-
CASSLGQTSSGYTF
TGCGCCAGCAGCTTGGGACAGACCTCCTCTGGCTACACCTTC
>-|TRBJ2-7|TRBV29-1|12|-
CSVGRGSDEQYF
TGCAGCGTCGGCCGGGGGTCGGACGAGCAGTACTTC
>-|TRBJ1-1|TRBV11-2|12|-
CASSPGGMLAFF
TGTGCCAGCAGCCCCGGGGGAATGTTAGCTTTCTTT
>-|TRBJ2-3|TRBV5-1|13|-
CASSTQDSGTQYF
TGCGCCAGCAGCACCCAGGACAGCGGAACGCAGTATTTT
>-|TRBJ1-1|TRBV29-1|10|TRBD1
CSARDSEAFF
TGCAGCGCCCGGGACAGTGAAGCTTTCTTT
>few|TRBJ1-1|TRBV7-2|15|TRBD1
CASSSTWTGRTEAFF
TGTGCCAGCAGCTCCACCTGGACAGGGAGGACTGAAGCTTTCTTT
>-|TRBJ1-2|TRBV7-9|12|-
CASSKANSGYTF
TGTGCCAGCAGCAAAGCCAACTCTGGCTACACCTTC
>few|TRBJ2-1|TRBV5-1|12|-
CASSFDISEQFF
TGCGCCAGCAGCTTCGACATAAGTGAGCAGTTCTTC
>few|TRBJ2-7|TRBV15|14|-
CATSRTRNSYEQYF
TGTGCCACCAGCAGGACACGCAACTCCTACGAGCAGTACTTC
>few|TRBJ1-2|TRBV4-1|14|TRBD1
CASSPGQGNYGYTF
TGCGCCAGCAGCCCTGGACAGGGGAACTATGGCTACACCTTC
>few|TRBJ1-2|TRBV16|14|-
CASSRAGDGYGYTF
TGTGCCAGCAGCCGGGCAGGGGATGGCTATGGCTACACCTTC
>-|TRBJ2-1|TRBV7-2|18|TRBD2
CASSKEPSGGAVGREQFF
TGTGCCAGCAGCAAAGAGCCCAGCGGGGGGGCCGTCGGTAGGGAGCAGTTCTTC
>-|TRBJ2-1|TRBV5-1|15|-
CASSLGRAFYNEQFF
TGCGCCAGCAGCTTGGGCAGAGCCTTCTACAATGAGCAGTTCTTC
>once|TRBJ2-6|TRBV9|15|-
CASSALSDAANVLTF
TGTGCCAGCAGCGCCCTAAGTGATGCGGCCAACGTCCTGACTTTC
>-|TRBJ2-7|TRBV7-8|15|-
CASSSTGRLSYEQYF
TGTGCCAGCAGCTCCACAGGGAGACTCTCCTACGAGCAGTACTTC